What follows are 27 T cell receptor beta chains derived from one specimen sequenced in a study of T cells in localized non-small cell lung cancer. Sequencing used immunoSEQ multiplex PCR; TCRdb keeps in-frame clones, though not all of them. The table shows about 48,000 clones, with approximately 75% occurring only once. Source: peripheral blood, taken before any cancer treatment. The receptors were sampled from a man aged 40 to 70 with stage I squamous cell lung carcinoma.

The rearrangement links TRBV6-5 to TRBJ2-2; TRBD2 might be the D (5 bases). Germline lookup yields CDR1 MNHEY and CDR2 SVGAGI. The length of the CDR3 is 13 residues. The V end was cut by 7 bases, the J end by 1 base, with 7 bases between. The DNA of the CDR3 is TGTGCCAGCATCGAGGGGAACACCGGGGAGCTGTTTTTT. Translated, it gives CASIEGNTGELFF.

This clone turned up a few times. This rearrangement joins TRBV7-9 to TRBJ1-1, with a possible D match to TRBD1 (6 bases). Germline V lookup: CDR1 SEHNR, CDR2 FQNEAQ (reference sequence). This CDR3 comprises 19 residues. V dropped 2 bases and J dropped 1 base, with 23 bases sitting between them. CDR3 nucleotides: TGTGCCAGCAGCTTATGGTCTTCTCGGAGGGGAGGGGGGAACACTGAAGCTTTCTTT. It encodes CASSLWSSRRGGGNTEAFF.

The chain links TRBV10-3 to TRBJ1-5; a possible D gene is TRBD1 (6 bases). CDR1 ENHRY and CDR2 SYGVKD come from the germline V gene. This CDR3 region has 14 residues. The V end lost 6 bases, the J end lost 0 bases, and 9 bases lay between the germline ends. DNA of the CDR3: TGTGCCATCAGGGGGGACACTAGCAATCAGCCCCAGCATTTT. Encoded protein: CAIRGDTSNQPQHF.

CDR3 in amino acids: CASSEGGGPGELFF. The CDR3 DNA follows: TGTGCCAGCAGTGAGGGAGGTGGTCCGGGGGAGCTGTTTTTT. The chain links TRBV6-1 to TRBJ2-2; TRBD2 might be the D (6 bases). V lost 3 bases to trimming and J lost 8 bases, with 13 bases between them. There are 14 residues in the CDR3. CDR1 is MNHNS, CDR2 SASEGT, per germline.

V usage is TRBV4-2 and J usage is TRBJ2-4; 7 bases are a match to TRBD2. Germline V gives CDR1 LGHNA, CDR2 YNFKEQ. This CDR3 comprises 15 residues. Unmatched junction bases numbered 5, after V lost 5 bases and J lost 1 base. CDR3: CASSGGEGAKNIQYF. The CDR3 DNA reads TGTGCCAGCAGCGGCGGGGAGGGGGCCAAAAACATTCAGTACTTC.

This clone has just one count. The V call is TRBV27, the J call TRBJ2-2; 8 nucleotides agree with TRBD2. Trimming removed 7 bases from V and 1 base from J; junction bases left unmatched: 5. Per germline, CDR1 MNHEY and CDR2 SMNVEV (reference sequence). The CDR3 loop spans 15 amino acids. CDR3 protein: CASTLRGVNTGELFF. Here the CDR3 DNA reads TGTGCCAGCACGTTGCGGGGGGTGAACACCGGGGAGCTGTTTTTT.

The CDR3 nucleotides are TGTGCCAGCAGCTTGGGGGGCGCAATGAACACTGAAGCTTTCTTT. It codes for CASSLGGAMNTEAFF. This chain uses TRBV5-8 with TRBJ1-1, with a tentative D call TRBD1 (5 bases). This CDR3 comprises 15 residues. Germline V gene sequence: CDR1 SGHTS, CDR2 YDEGEE. Trimming removed 0 bases from V and 0 bases from J, with 9 bases in between.

This rearrangement joins TRBV18 to TRBJ1-5; 12 bases are a match to TRBD1. The CDR3 spans 15 residues. The V segment lost 3 bases and the J segment 7 bases; nucleotides outside the gene matches: 4. Germline assignment: CDR1 KGHSH and CDR2 LQKENI. The CDR3 DNA is TGTGCCAGCTCACCGCCGGGACAGGGGGCCCAGCCCCAGCATTTT. It is translated as CASSPPGQGAQPQHF.

The V gene is TRBV18, the J gene TRBJ1-1; the D gene is possibly TRBD1 (5 bases). Trimming stripped 3 bases from V and 8 bases from J, with 13 bases between. Germline V gene sequence: CDR1 KGHSH, CDR2 LQKENI. CDR3 size: 13 residues. Here the CDR3 reads CASSPSGTGEAFF. The CDR3 DNA reads as TGTGCCAGCTCACCGTCAGGGACGGGGGAAGCTTTCTTT.

The genes are TRBV4-1 and TRBJ2-7; perhaps D is TRBD1 or TRBD2 (5 bases each). Germline loops: CDR1 MGHRA, CDR2 YSYEKL. The CDR3 consists of 15 residues. Trimming cost V 1 base and J 2 bases, with 12 bases left between them. The CDR3 spells CASSQGRGRAYEQYF. For the CDR3, the DNA is TGCGCCAGCAGCCAAGGTCGGGGCAGGGCCTACGAGCAGTACTTC.

This sequence joins TRBV30 and TRBJ1-1; perhaps TRBD1 as D (5 bases). Germline values: CDR1 GTSNPN, CDR2 SVGIG (reference sequence). The CDR3 runs 14 residues. Trimming stripped 4 bases from V and 4 bases from J, with 16 bases between. CDR3 coding DNA: TGTGCCTGGAAGAGGGGACCAGGACCCACTGAAGCTTTCTTT. Amino acids: CAWKRGPGPTEAFF.

In this sample, this clone turned up once. This chain uses TRBV4-2 with TRBJ2-7; D gene uncertain. The germline V gene has CDR1 LGHNA and CDR2 YNFKEQ. The CDR3 consists of 14 residues. V lost 0 bases to trimming and J lost 3 bases, with 9 bases between them. DNA for the CDR3: TGTGCCAGCAGCCAAGAAACGGCCGTCTACGAGCAGTACTTC. Translation: CASSQETAVYEQYF.

Only one count was recorded for this clone. The chain uses TRBV11-2 and TRBJ2-3, with D possibly being TRBD2 (6 bases). This CDR3 comprises 13 residues. Germline CDR1 reads SGHAT; CDR2 reads FQNNGV. V gave up 5 bases and J gave up 8 bases, with 14 bases separating them. The CDR3 loop reads CASSPGTPRTQYF. The CDR3 nucleotides are TGTGCCAGCAGCCCGGGGACTCCGCGTACGCAGTATTTT.

The chain links TRBV4-1 to TRBJ2-1, with D tentatively TRBD1 (6 bases). The CDR3 spans 15 residues. The germline V and J ends were trimmed by 6 bases and 11 bases, with 23 bases remaining between them. Germline CDR1 reads MGHRA; CDR2 reads YSYEKL. The CDR3, as DNA: TGCGCCAGCAGAGGGGGTAGGGCAGGGAACCAACAGCAGTTCTTC. It translates to CASRGGRAGNQQQFF.

This rearrangement joins TRBV6-1 to TRBJ1-1, with a weak D call TRBD1 (6 bases). The germline CDR1 and CDR2 sequences are MNHNS and SASEGT. V shed 3 bases and J shed 7 bases, with 15 bases lying between them. This CDR3 contains 14 residues. CDR3 bases: TGTGCCAGCAGTGACAGGGGTGGGTATGGTGAAGCTTTCTTT. It codes for CASSDRGGYGEAFF.

This chain uses TRBV6-6 with TRBJ1-5; 7 bases are a match to TRBD1. The CDR3 is 16 amino acids. After removal of 3 bases from V and 1 base from J, the junction contained 6 bases not matched to a gene. CDR1 MNHNY and CDR2 SVGAGI come from the germline V gene (reference sequence). The CDR3, as DNA: TGTGCCAGCAGTTATACAGGGGCGGGAAGCAATCAGCCCCAGCATTTT. Translating it yields CASSYTGAGSNQPQHF.

This clone was detected once. V gene TRBV4-3 combines with J gene TRBJ1-1; D is unresolved. The CDR3 covers 15 residues. CDR1 and CDR2 from the germline V gene are LGHNA and YSLEER. V was cut by 4 bases and J by 1 base, with 13 bases left in between. The chain's CDR3 is CASSLHSDGNTEAFF. The CDR3 DNA sequence: TGCGCCAGCAGCCTCCATTCCGACGGGAACACTGAAGCTTTCTTT.

V is TRBV27 and J is TRBJ1-5, with D perhaps TRBD1 (5 bases). The V gene's germline CDR1 is MNHEY and CDR2 SMNVEV (reference sequence). The CDR3 contains 13 residues. Deletions cut 8 bases from V and 7 bases from J, with 15 bases between. CDR3 nucleotide sequence: TGTGCCAGCTTCACAGGCGCTAGGCAGCCCCAGCATTTT. This encodes CASFTGARQPQHF.

The rearrangement joins TRBV11-1 to TRBJ1-3; 7 bases line up with TRBD1. Germline V gives CDR1 SGHAT, CDR2 FQDESV (reference sequence). Germline trimming cut 4 bases from V and 3 bases from J; bases unmatched to any gene: 3. This CDR3 has 14 amino acids. The CDR3 DNA reads as TGTGCCAGCAGCTCGACAGGGAGTGGAAACACCATATATTTT. It translates to CASSSTGSGNTIYF.

This chain uses TRBV6-6 with TRBJ2-1; a possible D gene is TRBD2 (6 bases). The germline CDR1 and CDR2 sequences are MNHNY and SVGAGI (reference sequence). Trimming pared 3 bases from V and 7 bases from J, leaving 13 bases between. The CDR3 has 14 residues. CDR3 amino acids: CASSYAGGWNEQFF. Written as DNA, the CDR3 is TGTGCCAGCAGTTATGCCGGGGGTTGGAATGAGCAGTTCTTC.

J is TRBJ2-5 and V is TRBV5-1; 10 bases agree with TRBD2. CDR1 is SGHRS, CDR2 YFSETQ, per germline. This CDR3 comprises 13 residues. With V trimmed by 7 bases and J by 9 bases, 9 bases remained unmatched. In DNA form, the CDR3 reads TGCGCCAGCTCGAGCGGGGGGGAGACGGCCCAGTACTTC. Translating gives CASSSGGETAQYF.

J is TRBJ2-5 and V is TRBV28; TRBD2 agrees at 9 bases. Germline CDR1 MDHEN, CDR2 SYDVKM. The trim removed 7 bases at V and 1 base at J, leaving 7 bases unmatched. The CDR3 totals 15 residues. The CDR3 spells CASTRAGGPQETQYF. The CDR3 region has the DNA TGTGCCAGCACGAGGGCGGGGGGGCCCCAAGAGACCCAGTACTTC. Based on the CDR3 plus reference TRBV28 and TRBJ2-5, the full variable domain is DVKVTQSSRYLVKRTGEKVFLECVQDMDHENMFWYRQDPGLGLRLIYFSYDVKMKEKGDIPEGYSVSREKKERFSLILESASTNQTSMYLCASTRAGGPQETQYFGPGTRLLVL.

V usage is TRBV9 and J usage is TRBJ1-2; 9 bases are shared with TRBD1. The germline CDR1 and CDR2 sequences are SGDLS and YYNGEE. The length of the CDR3 is 17 residues. Trimming cost V 3 bases and J 8 bases; bases outside gene matches: 17. CDR3 nucleotides: TGTGCCAGCAGCGGAGACCCCACAGGGGGCAATCCGGGAGGCTACACCTTC. It yields the protein CASSGDPTGGNPGGYTF.

This chain uses TRBV9 with TRBJ2-5, with 8 positions matching TRBD2. CDR3 length: 18 amino acids. CDR1 is SGDLS, CDR2 YYNGEE, per germline. Trimming removed 0 bases from V and 3 bases from J; junction bases left unmatched: 13. This chain's CDR3 is CASSVAWGSGASEETQYF. CDR3 nucleotide sequence: TGTGCCAGCAGCGTAGCTTGGGGTAGCGGGGCGAGTGAAGAGACCCAGTACTTC.

This chain links TRBV9 with TRBJ1-3, with D unclear. The CDR3 sequence is 15 residues long. Germline loops: CDR1 SGDLS, CDR2 YYNGEE. V was pared by 1 base and J by 4 bases, with 12 bases between. The CDR3 DNA follows: TGTGCCAGCAGCGTAAGTGGGGTGGCAGGAAACACCATATATTTT. Translation gives CASSVSGVAGNTIYF.

The chain uses TRBV25-1 and TRBJ1-5; D is unclear. Trimming stripped 5 bases from V and 2 bases from J, with 4 bases between. The CDR3 is made up of 12 amino acids. Germline V gene lookup returns CDR1 MGHDK and CDR2 SYGVNS. The CDR3 sequence is CASSPGNQPQHF. For the CDR3, the DNA is TGTGCCAGCAGTCCGGGCAATCAGCCCCAGCATTTT.

The chain recombines TRBV5-1 with TRBJ2-5; 8 bases agree with TRBD1. CDR3 length equals 15 residues. The V segment lost 5 bases and the J segment 4 bases; nucleotides outside the gene matches: 10. The V gene's germline CDR1 is SGHRS and CDR2 YFSETQ. This chain's CDR3 is CASRTPQGAGETQYF. The CDR3 bases are TGCGCCAGCAGAACACCCCAGGGGGCAGGAGAGACCCAGTACTTC.